Below, one T cell receptor (beta chain) is given with its context. Its cognate antigen has yet to be identified. Per-nucleotide qualities are absent, and no much larger clonotype sits a single base away. The donors were included in the validation cohort of roughly 120 subjects, a group kept apart from the approximately 670-subject first cohort. The data stem from a study of cytomegalovirus exposure and HLA in healthy donors (dated by TCRdb to between 2016 and 2019). Notes on the research overall: According to a later analysis, the roughly 130 validation repertoires were produced on the same platform as the roughly 600 repertoires of the first cohort. The study aimed to test whether signatures of past pathogen exposure could be identified by cataloging public T cell receptors. Along with the approximately 600-subject first cohort, a separate validation cohort of 120 different subjects was used. To predict cytomegalovirus infection status, the study combined high-throughput TCR immunosequencing, statistical association of individual TCRs with disease status, and machine learning. General study outcomes and caveats: Of the cluster scores, roughly 95% were above 0 in a later analysis, which found that TCRs clustered in the first cohort also tended to co-occur in the 95 to 150 validation repertoires. While some public TCRs were present in many individuals, most TCR sequences turned up only very rarely across donors. According to the authors, the approach could potentially be generalized to other disease states and immunological phenotypes. The classifier was reported to diagnose cytomegalovirus status with high specificity and sensitivity in both the original and validation cohorts. The validation cohort had no HLA typing available for a later analysis, so co-occurrence within that cohort was assessed over all 120 repertoires. A total of 150 to 200 TCR beta chains were listed by the study as associated with cytomegalovirus. A few of the identified cytomegalovirus-associated TCR beta chains were confirmed in vitro to be specific for cytomegalovirus antigens.

A distance of 8 bases separates the germline ends of V and J, which lose 6 bases and 0 bases respectively. The germline V gene supplies CDR1 MDHEN and CDR2 SYDVKM. CDR3 length: 13 amino acids, cysteine to phenylalanine. CDR3 DNA is the only sequence kept; it has 39 bases, read in frame from the first base. The library relied on the immunoSEQ multiplex PCR assay. In the original analysis: A statistical classification framework was built for diagnosing cytomegalovirus status from the catalog of TCR beta chain sequences. TCRdb holds this immuneACCESS table with in-frame rearrangements only. Some clones are missing; in checked studies, unresolved V genes explain under half, and the rest has no known cause. That table supplies the V and J calls and clone size; D and trimming were determined from the DNA. The sample contains 200,000 or so clones, approximately 80% of them found a single time. Jointly, the top ten make up less than 9% of the sample.

The sequencing sample was made of PBMCs. The clonotype originates from a man in his late teens or twenties in good health and CMV-seropositive. The rearranged chain carries TRBV28 and TRBJ1-1, with no D gene named confidently. At the DNA level, the sequence is TGTGCCAGCAGCCTACTTCTGAACACTGAAGCTTTCTTT. Its coded protein is CASSLLLNTEAFF.